The 28 T cell receptor beta chains presented below share a single source sample, sequenced in a study of cytomegalovirus exposure and HLA in healthy donors. Primers: 60 Vbeta forward and 13 Jbeta reverse. The method was immunoSEQ multiplex PCR; TCRdb's version includes in-frame clones alone and lacks a portion of them. The data contain under 65,000 clones, roughly 75% of them singletons. Sequenced material: PBMCs. The receptors derive from a young man in good health and CMV-seropositive.

The table lists this clone with a count of one. The V gene is TRBV5-1, the J gene TRBJ1-2; D call uncertain. The CDR3 is 14 residues long. V was shortened by 0 bases and J by 2 bases, with 8 bases between the two germline ends. Germline CDR1 is SGHRS and CDR2 is YFSETQ. This chain's CDR3 is CASSLDPLNYGYTF. The CDR3 DNA is TGCGCCAGCAGCTTGGATCCGTTAAACTATGGCTACACCTTC. Filled out from reference TRBV5-1 and TRBJ1-2, the complete variable domain reads KAGVTQTPRYLIKTRGQQVTLSCSPISGHRSVSWYQQTPGQGLQFLFEYFSETQRNKGNFPGRFSGRQFSNSRSEMNVSTLELGDSALYLCASSLDPLNYGYTFGSGTRLTVV.

The chain has TRBV19 and TRBJ1-2; 10 bases line up with TRBD1. The CDR3 length is 14 residues. CDR1 and CDR2 (germline): LNHDA, SQIVND (reference sequence). After removal of 4 bases from V and 4 bases from J, the junction contained 3 bases not matched to a gene. The DNA for the CDR3 is TGTGCCAGTAGTACCCGGACAGGGGGCTATGGCTACACCTTC. Protein product: CASSTRTGGYGYTF.

The chain combines TRBV9 with TRBJ2-5; 8 positions agree with TRBD1. This CDR3 is built from 16 residues. V trimming: 3 bases; J trimming: 5 bases; junction bases outside the gene matches: 12. CDR1 and CDR2 from the germline V gene are SGDLS and YYNGEE. The CDR3 loop reads CASSGQGPPTWETQYF. CDR3 nucleotide sequence: TGTGCCAGCAGCGGACAGGGGCCGCCTACTTGGGAGACCCAGTACTTC.

The gene calls are TRBV5-6 and TRBJ1-2; D not resolved. CDR1 is SGHDT, CDR2 YYEEEE, per germline. The length of the CDR3 is 13 residues. Trimming removed 0 bases from V and 5 bases from J, with 8 bases in between. The CDR3 DNA reads as TGTGCCAGCAGCTTGGCCCGGGGATATGGCTACACCTTC. Its translation is CASSLARGYGYTF.

The table lists this clone with a few counts. This chain connects TRBV7-3 to TRBJ2-5, with 9 positions matching TRBD2. With 5 bases clipped from V and 2 bases from J, the junction kept 12 bases outside the gene matches. The CDR3 has 17 amino acids. Germline V gives CDR1 SGHTA, CDR2 FQGTGA. CDR3 DNA: TGTGCCAGCAGCCCCGCGAGGCTAGCGGGGACTCAAGAGACCCAGTACTTC. It encodes CASSPARLAGTQETQYF.

The rearrangement links TRBV5-1 to TRBJ1-1; D is unresolved. This CDR3 spans 12 amino acids. Deletions cut 4 bases from V and 4 bases from J, with 8 bases between. The germline gives CDR1 SGHRS, CDR2 YFSETQ. CDR3 nucleotide sequence: TGCGCCAGCAGCCCGCCGAGCACTGAAGCTTTCTTT. It yields the protein CASSPPSTEAFF. The whole variable domain, filled in from reference TRBV5-1 and TRBJ1-1, reads KAGVTQTPRYLIKTRGQQVTLSCSPISGHRSVSWYQQTPGQGLQFLFEYFSETQRNKGNFPGRFSGRQFSNSRSEMNVSTLELGDSALYLCASSPPSTEAFFGQGTRLTVV.

V and J are TRBV5-1 and TRBJ2-2; 11 bases agree with TRBD1. The CDR3 loop spans 15 amino acids. V shed 0 bases, J shed 6 bases, and the junction held 1 base outside the gene matches. CDR1 is SGHRS and CDR2 is YFSETQ in the germline V gene. CDR3 in amino acids: CASSLVGQGAGELFF. CDR3 nucleotide sequence: TGCGCCAGCAGCTTGGTGGGACAGGGGGCCGGGGAGCTGTTTTTT.

The chain joins TRBV7-9 to TRBJ1-3; TRBD1 matches at 10 bases. This CDR3 is 16 amino acids long. Looked up from germline, CDR1 is SEHNR and CDR2 is FQNEAQ (reference sequence). The trim removed 3 bases at V and 4 bases at J, leaving 6 bases unmatched. CDR3 in DNA: TGTGCCAGCAGCTTCCTGGGACAGGGGAGGGGAAACACCATATATTTT. Amino acids: CASSFLGQGRGNTIYF.

The chain links TRBV4-1 to TRBJ2-5, with 12 bases aligning to TRBD1. CDR1 MGHRA and CDR2 YSYEKL come from the germline V gene. The CDR3 runs 15 residues. V trimming: 3 bases; J trimming: 5 bases; junction bases outside the gene matches: 4. CDR3 protein: CASSQGQGAGETQYF. The CDR3 nucleotides read TGCGCCAGCAGCCAGGGACAGGGGGCGGGGGAGACCCAGTACTTC.

This sequence joins TRBV19 and TRBJ2-3; D possibly corresponds to TRBD1 (6 bases). This CDR3 contains 14 residues. Germline V gene sequence: CDR1 LNHDA, CDR2 SQIVND (reference sequence). Trimming removed 2 bases from V and 3 bases from J, with 9 bases in between. The DNA of the CDR3 is TGTGCCAGTAGTATAAAAGGACAGACAGATACGCAGTATTTT. The encoded protein is CASSIKGQTDTQYF.

V and J are TRBV6-1 and TRBJ1-4; D is ambiguous. Trimming removed 2 bases from V and 5 bases from J, with 6 bases in between. Germline CDR1 is MNHNS and CDR2 is SASEGT. This CDR3 spans 13 amino acids. The CDR3 DNA is TGTGCCAGCAGTGAAACGGGAAATGAAAAACTGTTTTTT. Translation gives CASSETGNEKLFF.

CDR3 DNA: TGTGCCAGCAGCTTAGAACAGGGCGCAGGCTATGGCTACACCTTC. Its translation is CASSLEQGAGYGYTF. V gene TRBV7-6 combines with J gene TRBJ1-2; tentatively, D is TRBD1 (6 bases). This CDR3 region has 15 residues. CDR1 is SGHVS, CDR2 FNYEAQ, per germline. The V end was cut by 1 base, the J end by 4 bases, with 13 bases between.

This chain links TRBV12-5 with TRBJ2-5; TRBD1 might be the D (6 bases). CDR3 size: 12 residues. Germline V gene lookup returns CDR1 LGHNT and CDR2 FRNRAP. The V gene lost 5 bases and the J gene lost 4 bases, with 8 bases spanning the gap. CDR3: CASGPDRETQYF. The CDR3 DNA follows: TGTGCTAGTGGTCCGGACAGAGAGACCCAGTACTTC. Drawing the rest from reference TRBV12-5 and TRBJ2-5, the complete variable domain is DARVTQTPRHKVTEMGQEVTMRCQPILGHNTVFWYRQTMMQGLELLAYFRNRAPLDDSGMPKDRFSAEMPDATLATLKIQPSEPRDSAVYFCASGPDRETQYFGPGTRLLVL.

The chain is built from TRBV19 and TRBJ1-1; D call uncertain. The V gene lost 4 bases and the J gene lost 4 bases, with 10 bases spanning the gap. The CDR3 runs to 13 residues. In germline, CDR1 is LNHDA, CDR2 SQIVND (reference sequence). The chain's CDR3 is CASSRTGVTEAFF. The CDR3 DNA is TGTGCCAGTAGTAGGACTGGGGTCACTGAAGCTTTCTTT.

J is TRBJ1-5 and V is TRBV7-9; D remains unclear. This CDR3 region has 13 residues. Germline V gene sequence: CDR1 SEHNR, CDR2 FQNEAQ (reference sequence). Trimming took 4 bases from V and 8 from J, leaving 12 bases between them. The CDR3 DNA reads TGTGCCAGCAGCTACGGGCCGGGAGAGCCCCAGCATTTT. It specifies CASSYGPGEPQHF.

V is TRBV13 and J is TRBJ2-5, with TRBD1 matching 8 bases. V lost 5 bases, J lost 2 bases, and 7 bases stayed unmatched. CDR1 is PRHDT, CDR2 FYEKMQ, per germline (reference sequence). This CDR3 contains 15 residues. CDR3 DNA sequence: TGTGCCAGCAGCAAGCTACAGGGGGGACAAGAGACCCAGTACTTC. This codes for CASSKLQGGQETQYF.

The chain uses TRBV27 and TRBJ2-3; tentative D call: TRBD2 (5 bases). Germline V lookup: CDR1 MNHEY, CDR2 SMNVEV (reference sequence). V was trimmed by 5 bases and J by 10 bases, leaving 13 bases between them. CDR3 length equals 12 residues. CDR3 nucleotide sequence: TGTGCCAGCAGTCCACTTGGGGAGCCGCAGTATTTT. Translated: CASSPLGEPQYF.

V gene TRBV11-3 combines with J gene TRBJ2-7; D not certain. V lost 1 base and J lost 2, with 6 bases in between. This CDR3 region has 13 residues. Germline-derived CDR1 and CDR2 are SGHNT and YENEEA. As DNA, the CDR3 is TGTGCCAGCAGCTTAGGCAGAACCTACGAGCAGTACTTC. It codes for CASSLGRTYEQYF.

CDR3 sequence: CASSLGGLAYNEQFF. CDR3 DNA sequence: TGTGCCAGCAGCTTAGGGGGACTAGCCTACAATGAGCAGTTCTTC. The V and J genes are TRBV11-1 and TRBJ2-1; 8 bases align to TRBD2. The V segment lost 1 base and the J segment 2 bases; nucleotides outside the gene matches: 1. CDR3 length: 15 residues. Germline CDR1 SGHAT, CDR2 FQDESV (reference sequence).

The J gene is TRBJ2-1, the V gene TRBV20-1, with 8 bases aligning to TRBD1. J gave up 12 bases and V 0 bases, and 1 base lay outside the gene matches. This CDR3 comprises 11 residues. Germline V gene sequence: CDR1 DFQATT, CDR2 SNEGSKA (reference sequence). The CDR3 region has the DNA TGCAGTGCTAGAGAGGGGACAGGGCAGTTCTTC. Encoded protein: CSAREGTGQFF.

This clone was counted a few times. The chain is built from TRBV5-1 and TRBJ1-5; 9 nucleotides match TRBD1. Looked up from germline, CDR1 is SGHRS and CDR2 is YFSETQ. CDR3 size: 15 residues. V was clipped by 1 base and J by 5 bases; unmatched bases: 4. CDR3 sequence reads: CASSLRGQGDQPQHF. CDR3 nucleotides: TGCGCCAGCAGCTTGCGGGGACAGGGAGATCAGCCCCAGCATTTT. Drawing the rest from reference TRBV5-1 and TRBJ1-5, the complete variable domain is KAGVTQTPRYLIKTRGQQVTLSCSPISGHRSVSWYQQTPGQGLQFLFEYFSETQRNKGNFPGRFSGRQFSNSRSEMNVSTLELGDSALYLCASSLRGQGDQPQHFGDGTRLSIL.

This clone is a singleton in its sample. This sequence joins TRBV25-1 and TRBJ1-2; 8 nucleotides line up with TRBD1. The CDR3 covers 15 residues. The V gene's germline CDR1 is MGHDK and CDR2 SYGVNS. Unmatched junction bases numbered 8, after V lost 0 bases and J lost 8 bases. CDR3 DNA: TGTGCCAGCAGTGAATACGAGACAGGGGTAAAGGGCTACACCTTC. Its translation is CASSEYETGVKGYTF.

A single count supports this clone. The CDR3 nucleotides are TGTGCCAGCAGTCATGGACAGGGGGCGTATACGCAGTATTTT. Protein sequence: CASSHGQGAYTQYF. The chain has TRBV5-4 and TRBJ2-3, with TRBD1 matching 11 bases. V shed 5 bases and J 7 bases; nucleotides not matched to a gene: 6. From germline, CDR1 is SGHNT and CDR2 YYREEE (reference sequence). The CDR3 runs to 14 residues.

This clone was seen only a few times. The rearrangement uses TRBV4-1 and TRBJ1-4, with a weak D call TRBD1 (5 bases). This CDR3 spans 13 amino acids. Germline CDR1 reads MGHRA; CDR2 reads YSYEKL. Trimming shortened V by 4 bases and J by 14 bases, and 17 bases separated the two germline ends. This chain's CDR3 is CASSRADSSDLFF. The DNA of the CDR3 is TGCGCCAGCAGCCGCGCCGACAGTTCCGATCTGTTTTTT.

The rearrangement joins TRBV4-2 to TRBJ1-2; tentative D call: TRBD1 (5 bases). This CDR3 contains 15 residues. Germline V gene lookup returns CDR1 LGHNA and CDR2 YNFKEQ. Between the trimmed V and J ends, which lost 3 bases and 8 bases, there was a span of 19 bases. CDR3 loop: CASSHSGMAGIGYTF. The CDR3 coding sequence is TGTGCCAGCAGCCACTCTGGAATGGCAGGGATCGGCTACACCTTC.

Remarks on this clone: Since a much larger clone is just one base distant, this may be a read error. The chain has TRBV2 and TRBJ2-3, with 13 bases that match TRBD2. CDR1 and CDR2 (germline): SNHLY, FYNNEI. V lost 6 bases and J lost 1; bases outside the gene matches: 1. The CDR3 covers 15 residues. This chain's CDR3 is CASRGTSGGTDTQYF. The CDR3 nucleotides are TGTGCCAGCAGGGGGACTAGCGGGGGCACAGATACGCAGTATTTT.

This clone appeared a single time. The chain uses TRBV25-1 and TRBJ1-1; 8 nucleotides match TRBD1. Germline CDR1 reads MGHDK; CDR2 reads SYGVNS. Trimming at V came to 1 base and at J to 0 bases, leaving 7 bases not matched to a gene. The CDR3 runs to 17 residues. CDR3 protein: CASSESGGWGMNTEAFF. CDR3 nucleotide sequence: TGTGCCAGCAGTGAATCAGGGGGCTGGGGCATGAACACTGAAGCTTTCTTT.

This clone was picked up one time. The CDR3, as DNA: TGTGCCAGTAGCCCAGGGCCTTGGGAGCCCCAGCATTTT. Encoded protein: CASSPGPWEPQHF. V usage is TRBV19 and J usage is TRBJ1-5, with a tentative D call TRBD1 (5 bases). CDR3 length: 13 amino acids. Germline lookup yields CDR1 LNHDA and CDR2 SQIVND (reference sequence). V was shortened by 6 bases and J by 8 bases, with 14 bases between the two germline ends.